This T cell receptor beta chain was captured in a study of immune cell composition in non-small cell lung cancer. Repertoires were generated with immunoSEQ multiplex PCR, while TCRdb's copy carries only in-frame clones and drops some. The data show more than 7,500 clones, approximately 70% seen once. Template was genomic DNA from frozen, unsorted single-cell suspensions. In its sample, this clone was seen a few times. Its antigen is unknown. Study observations and caveats: Tumour-associated clones >0.5% occurred in roughly 35% of adenocarcinomas, roughly 75% of squamous.

Trimming cost V 1 base and J 3 bases; bases outside gene matches: 5. The CDR3 covers 15 residues. Germline loops: CDR1 SGHAT, CDR2 FQNNGV. J is TRBJ2-7 and V is TRBV11-2; TRBD1 agrees at 8 bases. Specimen: lung tumor tissue. The TCR originated in a human donor with non-small cell lung cancer. CDR3 DNA: TGTGCCAGCAGCTTAGGAGCAGGGGGCGGCTACGAGCAGTACTTC. This translates into CASSLGAGGGYEQYF. The full variable domain, with the rest looked up from reference TRBV11-2 and TRBJ2-7, is EAGVAQSPRYKIIEKRQSVAFWCNPISGHATLYWYQQILGQGPKLLIQFQNNGVVDDSQLPKDRFSAERLKGVDSTLKIQPAKLEDSAVYLCASSLGAGGGYEQYFGPGTRLTVT.